Sequencing of this T cell receptor (beta chain) was carried out in a study of cytomegalovirus exposure and HLA in healthy donors. The V gene lost 6 bases and the J gene lost 6 bases, with 10 bases spanning the gap. This CDR3 contains 12 residues. From germline, CDR1 is WSHSY and CDR2 SAAADI. The PCR ran on 60 Vbeta and 13 Jbeta primers. Measured with immunoSEQ multiplex PCR; TCRdb has only the in-frame clones, and not every one. The sample shows roughly 100,000 clones, approximately 80% of them seen only once. The receptor's source is a man aged 30 to 39 in good health and CMV-seronegative. The chain employs TRBV10-2 and TRBJ2-3, with D unresolved. The sample taken for sequencing was PBMCs. The CDR3: CASRRSWDTQYF. The CDR3 nucleotides read TGCGCCAGCAGGAGGTCCTGGGATACGCAGTATTTT.